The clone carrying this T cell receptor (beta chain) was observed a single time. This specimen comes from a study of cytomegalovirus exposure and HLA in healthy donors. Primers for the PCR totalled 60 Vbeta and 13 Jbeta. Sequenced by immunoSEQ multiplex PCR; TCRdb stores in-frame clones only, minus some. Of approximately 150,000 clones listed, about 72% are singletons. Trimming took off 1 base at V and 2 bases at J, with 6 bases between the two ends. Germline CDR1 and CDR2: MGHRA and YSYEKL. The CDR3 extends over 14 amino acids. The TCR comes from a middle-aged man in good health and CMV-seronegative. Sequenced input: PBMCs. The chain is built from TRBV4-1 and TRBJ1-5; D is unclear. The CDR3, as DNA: TGCGCCAGCAGCCAAGTATCAGGCAATCAGCCCCAGCATTTT. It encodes CASSQVSGNQPQHF.